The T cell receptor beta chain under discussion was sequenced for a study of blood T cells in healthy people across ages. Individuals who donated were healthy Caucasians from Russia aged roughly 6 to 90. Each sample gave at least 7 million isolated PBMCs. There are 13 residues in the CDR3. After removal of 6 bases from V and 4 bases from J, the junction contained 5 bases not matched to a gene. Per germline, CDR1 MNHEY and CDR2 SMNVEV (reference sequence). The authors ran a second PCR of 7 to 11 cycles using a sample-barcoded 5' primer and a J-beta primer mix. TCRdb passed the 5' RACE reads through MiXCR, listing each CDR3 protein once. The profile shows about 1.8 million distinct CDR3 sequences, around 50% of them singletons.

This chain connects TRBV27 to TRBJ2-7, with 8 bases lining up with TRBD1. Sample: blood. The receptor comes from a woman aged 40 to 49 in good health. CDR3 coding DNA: TGTGCCAGCAGGACGGGACAGGCTTACGAGCAGTACTTC. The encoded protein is CASRTGQAYEQYF.